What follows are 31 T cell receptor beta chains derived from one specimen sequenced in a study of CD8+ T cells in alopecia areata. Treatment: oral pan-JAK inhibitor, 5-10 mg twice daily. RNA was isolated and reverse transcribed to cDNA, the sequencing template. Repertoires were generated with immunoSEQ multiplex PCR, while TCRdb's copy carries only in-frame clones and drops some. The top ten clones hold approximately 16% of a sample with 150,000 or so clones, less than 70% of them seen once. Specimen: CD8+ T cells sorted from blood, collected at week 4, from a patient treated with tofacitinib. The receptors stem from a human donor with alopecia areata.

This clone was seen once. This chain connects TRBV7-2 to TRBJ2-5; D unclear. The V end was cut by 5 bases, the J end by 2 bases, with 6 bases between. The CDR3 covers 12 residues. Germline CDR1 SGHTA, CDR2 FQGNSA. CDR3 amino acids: CASSVKQETQYF. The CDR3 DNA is TGTGCCAGCAGCGTGAAGCAAGAGACCCAGTACTTC.

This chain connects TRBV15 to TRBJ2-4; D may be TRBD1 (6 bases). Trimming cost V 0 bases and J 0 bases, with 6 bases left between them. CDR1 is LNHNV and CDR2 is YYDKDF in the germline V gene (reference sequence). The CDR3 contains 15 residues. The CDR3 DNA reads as TGTGCCACCAGCAGAGACAGGGGAGCCAAAAACATTCAGTACTTC. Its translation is CATSRDRGAKNIQYF. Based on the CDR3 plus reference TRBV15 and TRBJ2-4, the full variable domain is DAMVIQNPRYQVTQFGKPVTLSCSQTLNHNVMYWYQQKSSQAPKLLFHYYDKDFNNEADTPDNFQSRRPNTSFCFLDIRSPGLGDTAMYLCATSRDRGAKNIQYFGAGTRLSVL.

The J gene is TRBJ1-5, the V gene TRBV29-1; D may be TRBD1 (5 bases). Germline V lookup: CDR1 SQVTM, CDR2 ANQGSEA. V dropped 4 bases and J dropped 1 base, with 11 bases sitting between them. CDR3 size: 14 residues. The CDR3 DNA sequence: TGCAGCGTTGGGTCCGGGGGGAGCAATCAGCCCCAGCATTTT. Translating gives CSVGSGGSNQPQHF.

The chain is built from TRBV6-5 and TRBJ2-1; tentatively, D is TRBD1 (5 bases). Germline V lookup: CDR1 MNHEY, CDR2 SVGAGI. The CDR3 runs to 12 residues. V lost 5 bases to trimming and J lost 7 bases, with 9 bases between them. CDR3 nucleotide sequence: TGTGCCAGCAGTCCCACAGGAAATGAGCAGTTCTTC. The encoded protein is CASSPTGNEQFF.

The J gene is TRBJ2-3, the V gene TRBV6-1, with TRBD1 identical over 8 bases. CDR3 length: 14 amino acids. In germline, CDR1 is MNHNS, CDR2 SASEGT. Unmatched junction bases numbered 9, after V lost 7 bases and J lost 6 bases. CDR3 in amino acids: CASKGQGATDTQYF. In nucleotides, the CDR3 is TGTGCCAGCAAAGGCCAGGGGGCGACGGATACGCAGTATTTT.

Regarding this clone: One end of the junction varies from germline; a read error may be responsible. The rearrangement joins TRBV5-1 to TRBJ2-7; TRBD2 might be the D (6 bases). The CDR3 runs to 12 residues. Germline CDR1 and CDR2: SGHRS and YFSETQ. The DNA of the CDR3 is TGCGCCAGCATCTTGCGGGAACGCGAGCAGTACTTC. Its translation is CASILREREQYF. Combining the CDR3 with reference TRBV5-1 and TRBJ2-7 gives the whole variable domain KAGVTQTPRYLIKTRGQQVTLSCSPISGHRSVSWYQQTPGQGLQFLFEYFSETQRNKGNFPGRFSGRQFSNSRSEMNVSTLELGDSALYLCASILREREQYFGPGTRLTVT.

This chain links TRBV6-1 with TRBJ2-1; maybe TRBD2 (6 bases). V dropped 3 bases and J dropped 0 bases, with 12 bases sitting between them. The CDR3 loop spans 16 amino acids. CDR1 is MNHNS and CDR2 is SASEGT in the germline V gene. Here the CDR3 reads CASSDLAGSSYNEQFF. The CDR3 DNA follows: TGTGCCAGCAGTGACCTCGCCGGGAGCTCCTACAATGAGCAGTTCTTC.

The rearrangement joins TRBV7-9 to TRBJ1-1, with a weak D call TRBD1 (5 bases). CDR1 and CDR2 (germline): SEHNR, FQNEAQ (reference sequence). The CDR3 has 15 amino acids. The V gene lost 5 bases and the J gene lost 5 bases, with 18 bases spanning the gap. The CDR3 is CASSPAGGSGTEAFF. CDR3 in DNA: TGTGCCAGCAGCCCAGCGGGGGGAAGTGGGACTGAAGCTTTCTTT.

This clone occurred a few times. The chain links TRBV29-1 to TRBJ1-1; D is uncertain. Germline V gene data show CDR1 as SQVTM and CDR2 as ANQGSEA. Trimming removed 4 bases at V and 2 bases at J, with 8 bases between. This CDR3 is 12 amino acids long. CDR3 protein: CSVVWINTEAFF. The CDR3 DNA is TGCAGCGTTGTATGGATAAACACTGAAGCTTTCTTT. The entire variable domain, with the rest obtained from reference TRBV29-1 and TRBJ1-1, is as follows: SAVISQKPSRDICQRGTSLTIQCQVDSQVTMMFWYRQQPGQSLTLIATANQGSEATYESGFVIDKFPISRPNLTFSTLTVSNMSPEDSSIYLCSVVWINTEAFFGQGTRLTVV.

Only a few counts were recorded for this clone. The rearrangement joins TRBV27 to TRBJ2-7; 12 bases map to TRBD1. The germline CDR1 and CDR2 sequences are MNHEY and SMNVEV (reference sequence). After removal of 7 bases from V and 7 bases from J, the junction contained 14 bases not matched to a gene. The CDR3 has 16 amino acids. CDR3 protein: CASTSIGGQGAREQYF. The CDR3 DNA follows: TGTGCCAGCACCTCCATTGGGGGACAGGGGGCGCGGGAGCAGTACTTC.

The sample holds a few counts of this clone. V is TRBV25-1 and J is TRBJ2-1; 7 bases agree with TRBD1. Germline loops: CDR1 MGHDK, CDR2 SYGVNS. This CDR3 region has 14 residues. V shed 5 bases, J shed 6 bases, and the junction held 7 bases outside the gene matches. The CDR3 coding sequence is TGTGCCAGCAGTCCAGGGGGTCGTCTCAATGAGCAGTTCTTC. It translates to CASSPGGRLNEQFF. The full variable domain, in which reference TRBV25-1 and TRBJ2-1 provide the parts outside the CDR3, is EADIYQTPRYLVIGTGKKITLECSQTMGHDKMYWYQQDPGMELHLIHYSYGVNSTEKGDLSSESTVSRIRTEHFPLTLESARPSHTSQYLCASSPGGRLNEQFFGPGTRLTVL.

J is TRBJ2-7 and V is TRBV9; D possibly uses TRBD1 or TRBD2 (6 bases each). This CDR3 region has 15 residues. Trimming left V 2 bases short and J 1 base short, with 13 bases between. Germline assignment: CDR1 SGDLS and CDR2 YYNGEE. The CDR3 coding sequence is TGTGCCAGCAGCGTCGGGGGCGCTCCGTCCTACGAGCAGTACTTC. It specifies CASSVGGAPSYEQYF.

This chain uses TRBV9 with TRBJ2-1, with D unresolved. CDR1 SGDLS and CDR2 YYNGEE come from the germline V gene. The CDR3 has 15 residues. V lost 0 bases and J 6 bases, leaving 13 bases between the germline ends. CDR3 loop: CASSVATALFNEQFF. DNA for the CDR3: TGTGCCAGCAGCGTAGCCACCGCGTTGTTCAATGAGCAGTTCTTC.

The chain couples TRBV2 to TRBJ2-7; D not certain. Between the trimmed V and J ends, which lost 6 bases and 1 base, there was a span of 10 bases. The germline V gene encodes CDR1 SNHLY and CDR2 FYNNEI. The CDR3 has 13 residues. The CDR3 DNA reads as TGTGCCAGCAGCTTCGACGGATCCTACGAGCAGTACTTC. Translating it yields CASSFDGSYEQYF.

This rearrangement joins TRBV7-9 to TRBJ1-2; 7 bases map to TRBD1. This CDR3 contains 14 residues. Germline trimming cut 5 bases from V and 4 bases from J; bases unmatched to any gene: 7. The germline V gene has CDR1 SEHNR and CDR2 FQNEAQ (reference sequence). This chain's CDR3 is CASSPTGLGYGYTF. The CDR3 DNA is TGTGCCAGCAGCCCGACAGGGTTGGGCTATGGCTACACCTTC.

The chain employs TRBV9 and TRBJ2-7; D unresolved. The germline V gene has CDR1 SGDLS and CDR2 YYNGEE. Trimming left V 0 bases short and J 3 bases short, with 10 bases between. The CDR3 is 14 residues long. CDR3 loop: CASSVDIEVYEQYF. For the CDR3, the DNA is TGTGCCAGCAGCGTAGACATAGAGGTCTACGAGCAGTACTTC.

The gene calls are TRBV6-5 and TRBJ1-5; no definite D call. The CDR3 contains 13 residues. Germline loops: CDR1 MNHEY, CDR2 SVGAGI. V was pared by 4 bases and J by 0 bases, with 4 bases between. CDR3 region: CASSFDSNQPQHF. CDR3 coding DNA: TGTGCCAGCAGTTTCGATAGCAATCAGCCCCAGCATTTT.

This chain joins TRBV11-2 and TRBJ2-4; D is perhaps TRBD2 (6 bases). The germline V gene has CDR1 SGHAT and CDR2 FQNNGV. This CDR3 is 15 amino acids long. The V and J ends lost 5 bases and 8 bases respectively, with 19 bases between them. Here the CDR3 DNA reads TGTGCCAGCAGCGATCGAGGTGGACTAACGGACATTCAGTACTTC. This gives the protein CASSDRGGLTDIQYF.

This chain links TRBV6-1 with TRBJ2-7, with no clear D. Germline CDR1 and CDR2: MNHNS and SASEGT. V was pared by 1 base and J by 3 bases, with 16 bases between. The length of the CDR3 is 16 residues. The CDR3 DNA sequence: TGTGCCAGCAGTGAAGGCCCCGACCCGGAGCTCTACGAGCAGTACTTC. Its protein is CASSEGPDPELYEQYF.

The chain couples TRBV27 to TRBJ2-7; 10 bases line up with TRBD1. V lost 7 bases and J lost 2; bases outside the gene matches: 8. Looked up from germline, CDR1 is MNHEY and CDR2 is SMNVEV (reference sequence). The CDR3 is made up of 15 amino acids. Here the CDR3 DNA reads TGTGCCAGCACAAACACCGGGACAGGGGCCTACGAGCAGTACTTC. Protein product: CASTNTGTGAYEQYF.

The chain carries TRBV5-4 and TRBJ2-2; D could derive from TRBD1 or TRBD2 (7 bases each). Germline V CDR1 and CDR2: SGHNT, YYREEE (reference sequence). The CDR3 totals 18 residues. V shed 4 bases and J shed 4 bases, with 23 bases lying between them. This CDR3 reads CASSTRQGGTLGTGELFF. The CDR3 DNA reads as TGTGCCAGCAGCACCCGACAGGGAGGGACCCTGGGCACCGGGGAGCTGTTTTTT.

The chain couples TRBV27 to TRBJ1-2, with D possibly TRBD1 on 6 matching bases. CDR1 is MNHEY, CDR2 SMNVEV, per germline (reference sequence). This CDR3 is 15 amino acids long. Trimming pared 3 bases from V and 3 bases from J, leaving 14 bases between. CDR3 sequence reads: CASSFSRTAHYGYTF. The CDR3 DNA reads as TGTGCCAGCAGTTTTAGCAGGACAGCACACTATGGCTACACCTTC.

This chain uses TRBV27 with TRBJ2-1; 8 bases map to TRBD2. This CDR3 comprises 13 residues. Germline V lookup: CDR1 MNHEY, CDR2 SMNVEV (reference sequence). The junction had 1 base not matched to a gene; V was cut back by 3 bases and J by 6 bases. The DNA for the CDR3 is TGTGCCAGCAGTTTCGGGGGGGGCAATGAGCAGTTCTTC. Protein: CASSFGGGNEQFF.

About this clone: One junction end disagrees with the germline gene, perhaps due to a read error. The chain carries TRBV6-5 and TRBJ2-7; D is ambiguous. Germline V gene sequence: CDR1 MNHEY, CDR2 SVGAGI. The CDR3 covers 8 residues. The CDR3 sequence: CASSPTRF. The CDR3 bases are TGTGCCAGCAGTCCGACCCGTTTC.

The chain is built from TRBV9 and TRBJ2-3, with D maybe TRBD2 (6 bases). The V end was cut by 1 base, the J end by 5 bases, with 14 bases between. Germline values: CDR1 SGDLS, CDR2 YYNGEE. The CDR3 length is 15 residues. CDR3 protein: CASSVRWQGGDTQYF. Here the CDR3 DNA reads TGTGCCAGCAGCGTAAGGTGGCAGGGAGGAGATACGCAGTATTTT.

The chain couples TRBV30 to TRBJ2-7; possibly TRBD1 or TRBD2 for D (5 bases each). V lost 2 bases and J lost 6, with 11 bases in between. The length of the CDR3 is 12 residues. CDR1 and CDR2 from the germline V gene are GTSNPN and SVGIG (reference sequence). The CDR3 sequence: CAWSYGGGEQYF. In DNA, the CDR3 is TGTGCCTGGAGTTATGGTGGGGGCGAGCAGTACTTC.

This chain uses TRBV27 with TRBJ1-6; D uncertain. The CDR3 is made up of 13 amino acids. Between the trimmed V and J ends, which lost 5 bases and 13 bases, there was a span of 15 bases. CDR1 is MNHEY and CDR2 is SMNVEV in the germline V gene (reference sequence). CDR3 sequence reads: CASSPGGHIPLHF. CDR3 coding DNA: TGTGCCAGCAGTCCCGGAGGCCACATCCCCCTCCACTTT.

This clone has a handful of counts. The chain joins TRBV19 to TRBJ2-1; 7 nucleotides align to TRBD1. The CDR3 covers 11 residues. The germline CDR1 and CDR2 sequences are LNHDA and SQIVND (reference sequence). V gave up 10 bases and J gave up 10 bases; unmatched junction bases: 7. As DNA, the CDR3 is TGTGCCACTTTTACAGGGGTCGAGCAGTTCTTC. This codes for CATFTGVEQFF. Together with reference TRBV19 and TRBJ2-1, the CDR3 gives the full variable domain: DGGITQSPKYLFRKEGQNVTLSCEQNLNHDAMYWYRQDPGQGLRLIYYSQIVNDFQKGDIAEGYSVSREKKESFPLTVTSAQKNPTAFYLCATFTGVEQFFGPGTRLTVL.

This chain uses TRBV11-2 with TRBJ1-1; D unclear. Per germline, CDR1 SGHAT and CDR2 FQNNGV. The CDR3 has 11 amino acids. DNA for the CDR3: TGTGCGGGGAGGGAGGGAACTGAAGCTTTCTTT. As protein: CAGREGTEAFF.

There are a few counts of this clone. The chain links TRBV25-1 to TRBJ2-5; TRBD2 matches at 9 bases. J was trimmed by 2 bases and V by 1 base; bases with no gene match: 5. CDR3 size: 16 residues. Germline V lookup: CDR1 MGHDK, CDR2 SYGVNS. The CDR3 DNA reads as TGTGCCAGCAGTGAATTTCTAGCGGGGACGCAAGAGACCCAGTACTTC. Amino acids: CASSEFLAGTQETQYF.

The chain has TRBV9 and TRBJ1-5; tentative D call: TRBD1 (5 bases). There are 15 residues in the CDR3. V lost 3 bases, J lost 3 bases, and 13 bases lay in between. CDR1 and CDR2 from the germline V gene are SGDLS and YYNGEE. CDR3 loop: CASSAGTDVNQPQHF. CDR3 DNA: TGTGCCAGCAGCGCAGGGACCGACGTCAATCAGCCCCAGCATTTT.